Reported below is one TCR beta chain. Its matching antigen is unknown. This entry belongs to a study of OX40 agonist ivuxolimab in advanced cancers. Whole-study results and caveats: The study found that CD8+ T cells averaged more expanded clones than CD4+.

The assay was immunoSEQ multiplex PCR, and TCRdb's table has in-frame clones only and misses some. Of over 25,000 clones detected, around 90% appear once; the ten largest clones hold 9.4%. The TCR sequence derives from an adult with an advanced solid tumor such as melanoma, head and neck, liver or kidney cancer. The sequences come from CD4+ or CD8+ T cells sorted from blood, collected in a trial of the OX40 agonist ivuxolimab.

This CDR3 reads CASSHAPRYEQYF. CDR3 bases: TGTGCCAGCAGCCACGCCCCCCGGTACGAGCAGTACTTC. This chain uses TRBV7-6 with TRBJ2-7; D remains unclear. Trimming shortened V by 5 bases and J by 4 bases, and 12 bases separated the two germline ends. The germline V gene encodes CDR1 SGHVS and CDR2 FNYEAQ. CDR3 length equals 13 residues.